This T cell receptor (beta chain) was identified during a study of cytomegalovirus exposure and HLA in healthy donors. Study background: The approximately 120 validation repertoires, a later analysis reported, used the same platform as the roughly 610 first-cohort repertoires. General observations from the study: Through in vitro validation, a few CMV-associated chains were shown to be specific for CMV antigens. It was found in a later analysis that first-cohort TCR clusters tended to co-occur in the 100 to 150 validation repertoires.

As regards this clone: Antigen unknown.

Germline lookup yields CDR1 SEHNR and CDR2 FQNEAQ (reference sequence). V lost 4 bases and J 0 bases, leaving 14 bases between the germline ends. The CDR3 has 16 residues. Clones were read by immunoSEQ multiplex PCR, and TCRdb kept only the in-frame ones, dropping some. The sample records 35,000 to 50,000 clones, under 95% being singletons. This sequence joins TRBV7-9 and TRBJ2-3; possible D gene TRBD2, 5 bases. The material sequenced was PBMCs. This TCR came from a woman between 18 and 29 years old in good health and CMV-seronegative. The CDR3 DNA is TGTGCCAGCAGCTCCACTGTAGCGACTAGCACAGATACGCAGTATTTT. Its protein product is CASSSTVATSTDTQYF.